This T cell receptor beta chain was recovered during a study of control samples from healthy donors and cancer patients. The CDR3 is 18 amino acids. Clones were read by immunoSEQ multiplex PCR, and TCRdb kept only the in-frame ones, dropping some. The table lists 85,000 to 95,000 clones, 88% of them singletons. This clone was seen a few times. Specimen: blood. The chain combines TRBV21-1 with TRBJ1-6. TRBV21-1 is a documented pseudogene. The clonotype was recovered from a woman between 65 and 79 years old in good health. The CDR3 reads CASSKEPAGTSYNSPLHF. In DNA form, the CDR3 reads TGTGCCAGCAGCAAAGAGCCGGCGGGAACCTCCTATAATTCACCCCTCCACTTT.